The 5 T cell receptor beta chains reported below all come from one sample, sequenced in a study of memory CD4+ T cells and cytomegalovirus serostatus. Single viable CD3+CD4+CD8-CD45RO+ cells were sorted as the memory CD4+ T cells. Sequencing was performed with immunoSEQ multiplex PCR; in TCRdb, only in-frame clones are kept and a portion is missing. The data hold 80,000 or so clones, with roughly three quarters observed a single time. The sample taken for sequencing was memory CD4+ T cells from blood. All receptors derive from an adult in good health and CMV-seropositive.

This clone was recorded once. The chain carries TRBV19 and TRBJ2-1, with TRBD2 matching over 11 bases. The trim removed 5 bases at V and 8 bases at J, leaving 11 bases unmatched. This CDR3 comprises 16 residues. CDR1 and CDR2 from the germline V gene are LNHDA and SQIVND (reference sequence). The CDR3 sequence is CASSGHSGRASYEQFF. The CDR3, as DNA: TGTGCCAGTAGTGGTCATAGCGGGAGGGCCTCGTATGAGCAGTTCTTC.

The chain is built from TRBV6-1 and TRBJ2-6; no firm D call. CDR1 and CDR2 (germline): MNHNS, SASEGT. The CDR3 covers 15 residues. Trimming removed 7 bases from V and 0 bases from J, with 10 bases in between. The CDR3 coding sequence is TGTGCCAGCAAGCTAGACAACTCTGGGGCCAACGTCCTGACTTTC. As protein: CASKLDNSGANVLTF.

CDR3 loop: CASSVKETQYF. The CDR3 DNA sequence: TGTGCCAGCAGCGTAAAAGAGACCCAGTACTTC. The chain recombines TRBV7-9 with TRBJ2-5, with D unclear. The V gene's germline CDR1 is SEHNR and CDR2 FQNEAQ (reference sequence). Trimming took 5 bases from V and 3 from J, leaving 4 bases between them. This CDR3 contains 11 residues. The variable domain in full, with the rest retrieved from reference TRBV7-9 and TRBJ2-5, is DTGVSQNPRHKITKRGQNVTFRCDPISEHNRLYWYRQTLGQGPEFLTYFQNEAQLEKSRLLSDRFSAERPKGSFSTLEIQRTEQGDSAMYLCASSVKETQYFGPGTRLLVL.

V gene TRBV6-5 combines with J gene TRBJ1-2; D is unclear. Trimming left V 5 bases short and J 2 bases short, with 9 bases between. Germline assignment: CDR1 MNHEY and CDR2 SVGAGI. This CDR3 spans 13 amino acids. CDR3 DNA: TGTGCCAGCAGTCCAGAAGGGAACTATGGCTACACCTTC. Its protein is CASSPEGNYGYTF.

The V gene is TRBV29-1, the J gene TRBJ1-4; D is ambiguous. This CDR3 region has 11 residues. The V gene lost 4 bases and the J gene lost 4 bases, with 4 bases spanning the gap. Germline V gene sequence: CDR1 SQVTM, CDR2 ANQGSEA. CDR3 nucleotide sequence: TGCAGCGTTGTAGTTAATGAAAAACTGTTTTTT. It encodes CSVVVNEKLFF.